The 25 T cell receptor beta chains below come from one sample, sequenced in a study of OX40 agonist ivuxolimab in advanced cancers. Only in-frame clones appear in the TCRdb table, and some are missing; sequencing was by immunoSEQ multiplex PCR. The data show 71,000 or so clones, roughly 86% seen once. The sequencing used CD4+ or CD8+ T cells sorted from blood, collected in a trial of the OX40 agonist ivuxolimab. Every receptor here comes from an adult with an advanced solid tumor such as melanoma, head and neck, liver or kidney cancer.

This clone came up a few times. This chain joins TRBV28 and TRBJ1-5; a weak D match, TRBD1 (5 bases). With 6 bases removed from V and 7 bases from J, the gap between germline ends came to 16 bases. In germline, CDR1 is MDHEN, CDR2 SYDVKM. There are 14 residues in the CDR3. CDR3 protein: CASSRSQGRQPQHF. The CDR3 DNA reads TGTGCCAGCAGCAGGTCCCAGGGCCGGCAGCCCCAGCATTTT.

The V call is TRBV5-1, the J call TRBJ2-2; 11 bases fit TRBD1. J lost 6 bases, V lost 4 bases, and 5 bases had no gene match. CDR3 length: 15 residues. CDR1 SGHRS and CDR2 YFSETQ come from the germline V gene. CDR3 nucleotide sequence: TGCGCCAGCAGCATTTCGGGACAGGGGGCCGGGGAGCTGTTTTTT. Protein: CASSISGQGAGELFF.

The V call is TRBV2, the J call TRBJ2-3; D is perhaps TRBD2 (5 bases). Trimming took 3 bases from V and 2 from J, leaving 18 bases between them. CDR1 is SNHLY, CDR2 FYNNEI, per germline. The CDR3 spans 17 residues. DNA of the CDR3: TGTGCCAGCAGTGATGGAAGGAAAGGCGGGCCCACAGATACGCAGTATTTT. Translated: CASSDGRKGGPTDTQYF.

The CDR3 region has the DNA TGTGCCAGCAGTTATATGATGGCCACTGAAGCTTTCTTT. Encoded protein: CASSYMMATEAFF. The chain links TRBV6-6 to TRBJ1-1; D unclear. The V and J ends lost 3 bases and 4 bases respectively, with 9 bases between them. The germline V gene encodes CDR1 MNHNY and CDR2 SVGAGI (reference sequence). The CDR3 spans 13 residues.

The CDR3 sequence: CASSGNGDQPQHF. CDR3 nucleotide sequence: TGTGCCAGCTCAGGCAACGGCGATCAGCCCCAGCATTTT. The chain is built from TRBV18 and TRBJ1-5; D is unclear. The CDR3 spans 13 residues. The germline gives CDR1 KGHSH, CDR2 LQKENI. V shed 5 bases and J shed 5 bases, with 10 bases lying between them. The variable domain in full, completed from reference TRBV18 and TRBJ1-5, reads NAGVMQNPRHLVRRRGQEARLRCSPMKGHSHVYWYRQLPEEGLKFMVYLQKENIIDESGMPKERFSAEFPKEGPSILRIQQVVRGDSAAYFCASSGNGDQPQHFGDGTRLSIL.

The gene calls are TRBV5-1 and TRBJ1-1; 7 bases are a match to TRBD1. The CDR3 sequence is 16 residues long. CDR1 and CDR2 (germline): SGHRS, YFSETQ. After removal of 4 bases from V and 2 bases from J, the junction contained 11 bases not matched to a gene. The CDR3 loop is CASSLKTGPGNTEAFF. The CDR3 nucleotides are TGCGCCAGCAGCCTAAAGACAGGGCCGGGTAACACTGAAGCTTTCTTT.

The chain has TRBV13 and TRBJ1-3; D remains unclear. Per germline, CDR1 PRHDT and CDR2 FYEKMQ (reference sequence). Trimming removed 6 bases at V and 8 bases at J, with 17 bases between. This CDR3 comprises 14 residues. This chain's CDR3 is CASSERPPGYTIYF. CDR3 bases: TGTGCCAGCAGTGAACGACCCCCCGGGTACACCATATATTTT.

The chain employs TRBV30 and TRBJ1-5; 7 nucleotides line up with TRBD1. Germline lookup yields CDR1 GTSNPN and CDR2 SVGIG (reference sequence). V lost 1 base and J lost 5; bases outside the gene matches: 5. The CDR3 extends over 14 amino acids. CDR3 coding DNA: TGTGCCTGGAGTGCGACCAGGGGGGATCAGCCCCAGCATTTT. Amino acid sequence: CAWSATRGDQPQHF.

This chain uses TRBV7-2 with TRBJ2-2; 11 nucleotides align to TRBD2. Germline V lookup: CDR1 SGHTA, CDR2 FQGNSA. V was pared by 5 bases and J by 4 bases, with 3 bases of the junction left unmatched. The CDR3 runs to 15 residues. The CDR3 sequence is CASSPGTSGTGELFF. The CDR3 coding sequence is TGTGCCAGCAGCCCTGGGACTAGCGGCACCGGGGAGCTGTTTTTT.

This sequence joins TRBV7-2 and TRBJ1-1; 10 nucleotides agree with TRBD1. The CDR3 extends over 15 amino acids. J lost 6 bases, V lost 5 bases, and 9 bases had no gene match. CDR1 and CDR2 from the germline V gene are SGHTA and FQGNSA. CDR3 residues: CASSPDRGRLAEAFF. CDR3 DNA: TGTGCCAGCAGCCCCGACAGGGGGCGCTTGGCTGAAGCTTTCTTT.

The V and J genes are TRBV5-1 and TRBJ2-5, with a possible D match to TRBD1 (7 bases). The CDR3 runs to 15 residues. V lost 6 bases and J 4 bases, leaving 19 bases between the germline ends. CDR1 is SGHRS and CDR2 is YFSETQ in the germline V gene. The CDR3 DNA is TGCGCCAGCAAACAGGTCCAGGGGGGCGGAGAGACCCAGTACTTC. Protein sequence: CASKQVQGGGETQYF.

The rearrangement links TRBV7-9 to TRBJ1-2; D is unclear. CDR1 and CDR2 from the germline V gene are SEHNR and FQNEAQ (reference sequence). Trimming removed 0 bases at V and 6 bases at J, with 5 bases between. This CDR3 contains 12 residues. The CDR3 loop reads CASSLAEDGYTF. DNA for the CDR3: TGTGCCAGCAGCTTAGCTGAGGATGGCTACACCTTC.

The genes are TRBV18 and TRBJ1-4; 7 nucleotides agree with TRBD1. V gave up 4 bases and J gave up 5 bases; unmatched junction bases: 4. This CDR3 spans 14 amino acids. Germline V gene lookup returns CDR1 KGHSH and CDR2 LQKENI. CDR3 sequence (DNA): TGTGCCAGCTCACTAAAGGGGGCGAATGAAAAACTGTTTTTT. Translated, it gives CASSLKGANEKLFF.

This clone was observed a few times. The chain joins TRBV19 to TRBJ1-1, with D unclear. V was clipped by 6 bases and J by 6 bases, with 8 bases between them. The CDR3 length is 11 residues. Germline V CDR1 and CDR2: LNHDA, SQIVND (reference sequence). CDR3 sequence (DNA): TGTGCCAGTAGATCCGGGCCTGAAGCTTTCTTT. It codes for CASRSGPEAFF.

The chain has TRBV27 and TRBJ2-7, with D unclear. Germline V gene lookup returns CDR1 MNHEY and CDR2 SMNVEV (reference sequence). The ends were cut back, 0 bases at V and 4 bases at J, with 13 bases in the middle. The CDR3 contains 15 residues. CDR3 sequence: CASSLSRAVSYEQYF. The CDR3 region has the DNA TGTGCCAGCAGTTTATCTCGGGCCGTGTCTTACGAGCAGTACTTC.

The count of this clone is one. This CDR3 is CASSSGHGREKLFF. The CDR3 DNA follows: TGCGCCAGCAGCTCGGGACACGGGCGTGAAAAACTGTTTTTT. This chain links TRBV5-1 with TRBJ1-4, with a possible D match to TRBD1 (6 bases). This CDR3 contains 14 residues. Germline V CDR1 and CDR2: SGHRS, YFSETQ. Trimming cost V 3 bases and J 7 bases, with 13 bases left between them.

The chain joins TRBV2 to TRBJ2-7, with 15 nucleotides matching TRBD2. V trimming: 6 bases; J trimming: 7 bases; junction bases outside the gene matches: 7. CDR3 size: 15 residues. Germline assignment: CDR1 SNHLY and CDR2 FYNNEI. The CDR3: CASSGLAGGPGEQYF. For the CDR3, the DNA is TGTGCCAGCAGCGGACTAGCGGGAGGGCCGGGGGAGCAGTACTTC.

CDR3 nucleotide sequence: TGTGCCAGCAGCTTTACAGGGGCCCCCGTTAAGGAGACCCAGTACTTC. It is translated as CASSFTGAPVKETQYF. The chain joins TRBV11-2 to TRBJ2-5, with 7 bases fitting TRBD1. This CDR3 comprises 16 residues. The junction had 12 bases not matched to a gene; V was cut back by 3 bases and J by 5 bases. The germline gives CDR1 SGHAT, CDR2 FQNNGV.

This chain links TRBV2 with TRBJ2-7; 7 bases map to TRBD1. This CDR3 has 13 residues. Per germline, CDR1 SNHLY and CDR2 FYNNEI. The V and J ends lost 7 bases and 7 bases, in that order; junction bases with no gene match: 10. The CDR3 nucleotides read TGTGCCAGCACCAGACAGGGTAACGGGGAGCAGTACTTC. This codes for CASTRQGNGEQYF.

CDR3 sequence: CSVEDGLAELTDTQYF. CDR3 DNA: TGCAGCGTTGAAGATGGCCTAGCGGAACTTACAGATACGCAGTATTTT. The chain joins TRBV29-1 to TRBJ2-3; 7 bases agree with TRBD2. The CDR3 spans 16 residues. The germline V gene has CDR1 SQVTM and CDR2 ANQGSEA. J lost 3 bases, V lost 0 bases, and 9 bases had no gene match.

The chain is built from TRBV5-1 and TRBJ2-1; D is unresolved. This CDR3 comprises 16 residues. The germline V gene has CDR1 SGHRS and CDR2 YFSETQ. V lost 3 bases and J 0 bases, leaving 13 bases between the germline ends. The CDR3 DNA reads TGCGCCAGCAGCTCCAGATATACCATCTCCTACAATGAGCAGTTCTTC. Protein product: CASSSRYTISYNEQFF.

The CDR3 loop reads CASSRAGELDTQYF. The CDR3 coding sequence is TGCGCCAGCAGCCGAGCGGGAGAATTAGATACGCAGTATTTT. The chain carries TRBV5-1 and TRBJ2-3, with 8 bases lining up with TRBD2. Looked up from germline, CDR1 is SGHRS and CDR2 is YFSETQ. The CDR3 covers 14 residues. V shed 4 bases, J shed 5 bases, and the junction held 6 bases outside the gene matches.

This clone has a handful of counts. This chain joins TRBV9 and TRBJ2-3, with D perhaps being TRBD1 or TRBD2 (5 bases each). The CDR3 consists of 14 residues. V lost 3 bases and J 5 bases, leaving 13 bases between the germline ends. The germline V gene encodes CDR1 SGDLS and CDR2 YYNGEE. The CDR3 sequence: CASSATAGKDTQYF. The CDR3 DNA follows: TGTGCCAGCAGCGCGACAGCCGGGAAAGATACGCAGTATTTT.

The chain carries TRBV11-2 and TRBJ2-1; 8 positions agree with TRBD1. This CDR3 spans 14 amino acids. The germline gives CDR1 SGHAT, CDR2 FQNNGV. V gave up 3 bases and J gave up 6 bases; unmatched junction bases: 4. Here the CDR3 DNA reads TGTGCCAGCAGCTTCTCTGACAGGGGCAATGAGCAGTTCTTC. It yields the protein CASSFSDRGNEQFF.

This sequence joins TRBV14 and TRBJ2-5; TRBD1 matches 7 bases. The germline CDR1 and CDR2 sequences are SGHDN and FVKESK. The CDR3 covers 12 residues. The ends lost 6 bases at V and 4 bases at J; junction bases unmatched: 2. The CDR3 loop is CASRAGGETQYF. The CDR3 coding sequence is TGTGCCAGCAGGGCAGGGGGAGAGACCCAGTACTTC.